The text below deals with one T cell receptor beta chain. As yet, its antigen is unknown. The source of the sample is a study of T cell repertoires in cytomegalovirus infection. Overall study: Both a matching HLA type and CMV infection were indicated by public TCR beta signatures. Study-wide points: CMV-specific TCR beta clonotypes restricted by HLA-C were the ones dominating the ex vivo response.

V lost 1 base and J lost 6; bases outside the gene matches: 10. This CDR3 spans 16 amino acids. Per germline, CDR1 LNHDA and CDR2 SQIVND (reference sequence). TCRdb analysed the reads with MiXCR anew, one entry per CDR3 protein. The sample yields 200,000 to 300,000 distinct CDR3 sequences, roughly 10% seen once. The sequencing input was PBMCs. The chain has TRBV19 and TRBJ1-2; 8 positions match TRBD1. This sequence was found in a human donor in good health (CMV status not recorded). Some clones in this sample may be carry-over from other donors' samples. The CDR3 coding sequence is TGTGCCAGTAGTATAGGAGAGGCAGGGGGCAATGATGGCTACACCTTC. Protein: CASSIGEAGGNDGYTF.